Listed here are 25 T cell receptor beta chains from one sample, sequenced in a study of T cells after yellow fever vaccination. One entry per CDR3 protein results from TCRdb running MiXCR on the 5' RACE reads. Of about 320,000 distinct CDR3 sequences listed, 12% are singletons. Here the sequenced sample was CD4+ T cells sorted from PBMCs, taken 15 days after the yellow fever booster vaccination. These receptors all stem from a man aged 18 to 30 who received the YFV17D yellow fever vaccine.

The rearrangement joins TRBV6-2 or TRBV6-3 to TRBJ2-5; no reliable D call. Trimming removed 2 bases from V and 2 bases from J, with 18 bases in between. CDR3 length equals 17 residues. The germline V gene encodes CDR1 MNHEY and CDR2 SVGEGT. CDR3 amino acids: CASSYGLGRLLQETQYF. The CDR3 DNA sequence: TGTGCCAGCAGTTACGGCCTCGGCCGACTCTTACAAGAGACCCAGTACTTC.

The table lists this clonotype with many counts. V usage is TRBV7-2 and J usage is TRBJ2-5; D gene uncertain. This CDR3 has 13 amino acids. Germline V CDR1 and CDR2: SGHTA, FQGNSA. Between the trimmed V and J ends, which lost 4 bases and 4 bases, there was a span of 10 bases. The CDR3 nucleotides are TGTGCCAGCAGCTCCGACATCCGAGAGACCCAGTACTTC. Amino acid sequence: CASSSDIRETQYF.

This clonotype was observed a few times. V and J are TRBV5-1 and TRBJ2-3; a possible D gene is TRBD2 (5 bases). Germline V gene data show CDR1 as SGHRS and CDR2 as YFSETQ. There are 15 residues in the CDR3. Trimming took off 4 bases at V and 0 bases at J, with 12 bases between the two ends. CDR3 sequence: CASSPPGLSTDTQYF. The CDR3 coding sequence is TGCGCCAGCAGCCCCCCCGGACTGAGCACAGATACGCAGTATTTT.

A few counts support this clonotype. V and J are TRBV12-5 and TRBJ2-2; 8 positions agree with TRBD2. The CDR3 consists of 14 residues. V dropped 2 bases and J dropped 10; count of bases not matched to a gene: 6. Germline lookup yields CDR1 LGHNT and CDR2 FRNRAP. Here the CDR3 DNA reads TGTGCTAGTGGTTTGTACGGGGGGGCCGAGGAGCTGTTTTTT. Translating gives CASGLYGGAEELFF. The whole variable domain, remainder taken from reference TRBV12-5 and TRBJ2-2, is DARVTQTPRHKVTEMGQEVTMRCQPILGHNTVFWYRQTMMQGLELLAYFRNRAPLDDSGMPKDRFSAEMPDATLATLKIQPSEPRDSAVYFCASGLYGGAEELFFGEGSRLTVL.

This clonotype was observed at least ten times. The chain links TRBV29-1 to TRBJ1-1; D perhaps matches TRBD1 (5 bases). Per germline, CDR1 SQVTM and CDR2 ANQGSEA. The CDR3 is 13 amino acids. V dropped 3 bases and J dropped 3 bases, with 11 bases sitting between them. The CDR3 sequence: CSVDSGGDTEAFF. The DNA for the CDR3 is TGCAGCGTTGACTCTGGAGGGGACACTGAAGCTTTCTTT.

This clonotype was counted ten times or more. V usage is TRBV7-2 and J usage is TRBJ2-7; 7 nucleotides match TRBD1. This CDR3 spans 15 amino acids. J gave up 2 bases and V 7 bases, and 11 bases lay outside the gene matches. In germline, CDR1 is SGHTA, CDR2 FQGNSA. The CDR3 is CASTLYRGNAYEQYF. CDR3 sequence (DNA): TGTGCCAGCACCCTTTACAGGGGAAACGCCTACGAGCAGTACTTC.

This clonotype appeared many times. This sequence joins TRBV4-2 and TRBJ2-2, with TRBD1 as a possible D gene (6 bases). Trimming left V 0 bases short and J 5 bases short, with 16 bases between. Per the germline V gene, CDR1 is LGHNA and CDR2 is YNFKEQ. The CDR3 is 17 amino acids. The CDR3 sequence: CASSQEGDKRTTGELFF. Here the CDR3 DNA reads TGTGCCAGCAGCCAAGAGGGGGACAAACGAACAACCGGGGAGCTGTTTTTT.

This clonotype has a handful of counts. This rearrangement joins TRBV9 to TRBJ1-1, with D unresolved. The CDR3 sequence is 17 residues long. The V end was cut by 4 bases, the J end by 0 bases, with 19 bases between. Germline CDR1 reads SGDLS; CDR2 reads YYNGEE. The chain's CDR3 is CASSPLVGSSVNTEAFF. The CDR3 DNA reads as TGTGCCAGCAGCCCCCTCGTCGGGTCTAGTGTGAACACTGAAGCTTTCTTT.

This clonotype has more than one count but fewer than ten. V gene TRBV23-1 combines with J gene TRBJ1-5; 11 bases map to TRBD1. TRBV23-1 belongs to the ORF category, with a function that is uncertain. The CDR3 has 19 residues. V was clipped by 0 bases and J by 6 bases; unmatched bases: 13. The CDR3 reads CASSQSPDRGHRESQPQHF. Written as DNA, the CDR3 is TGCGCCAGCAGTCAATCCCCGGACAGGGGGCACAGAGAAAGTCAGCCCCAGCATTTT.

J is TRBJ2-3 and V is TRBV12-3 or TRBV12-4; D is uncertain. This CDR3 has 14 amino acids. The V end lost 6 bases, the J end lost 2 bases, and 12 bases lay between the germline ends. The CDR3 bases are TGTGCCAGCAGCCCCCTACTGAACACAGATACGCAGTATTTT. It translates to CASSPLLNTDTQYF.

Of note for this clonotype: A much larger clone lies a single base off, so this may be a read error. The conserved phenylalanine or tryptophan is not found at the CDR3 terminus, so this likely reflects a read error. The chain combines TRBV4-3 with TRBJ1-5; D ambiguous. There are 13 residues in the CDR3. V lost 0 bases and J 5 bases, leaving 5 bases between the germline ends. Germline lookup yields CDR1 LGHNA and CDR2 YSLEER. CDR3 residues: CASSQDRDQPQHS. CDR3 bases: TGCGCCAGCAGCCAAGATCGAGATCAGCCCCAGCATTCT.

The rearrangement links TRBV5-6 to TRBJ1-1, with D possibly TRBD1 on 6 matching bases. Per germline, CDR1 SGHDT and CDR2 YYEEEE. The length of the CDR3 is 14 residues. Trimming stripped 3 bases from V and 1 base from J, with 10 bases between. The CDR3 DNA is TGTGCCAGCAGCTGGGGACATTCGAACACTGAAGCTTTCTTT. This encodes CASSWGHSNTEAFF.

This chain uses TRBV30 with TRBJ2-3, with 12 bases that match TRBD1. The CDR3 is made up of 14 amino acids. V dropped 5 bases and J dropped 5; count of bases not matched to a gene: 5. The germline V gene encodes CDR1 GTSNPN and CDR2 SVGIG (reference sequence). CDR3 in amino acids: CAWGDRGRGDTQYF. The CDR3 DNA follows: TGTGCCTGGGGGGACAGGGGGCGCGGAGATACGCAGTATTTT.

The chain joins TRBV5-1 to TRBJ1-1; a weak D match, TRBD1 (6 bases). The germline gives CDR1 SGHRS, CDR2 YFSETQ. CDR3 length: 15 residues. V was cut by 4 bases and J by 4 bases, with 17 bases left in between. DNA of the CDR3: TGCGCCAGCAGCAGGGGGGACACCCCTCTCACTGAAGCTTTCTTT. Its translation is CASSRGDTPLTEAFF.

There are many counts of this clonotype. The V and J genes are TRBV2 and TRBJ1-1; D may be TRBD1 (5 bases). There are 14 residues in the CDR3. With 8 bases removed from V and 11 bases from J, the gap between germline ends came to 24 bases. Germline V gene lookup returns CDR1 SNHLY and CDR2 FYNNEI. The CDR3 bases are TGTGCCAGCGCTCTTCCGGGACGCCTGGTCCGGGCTTTCTTT. Protein: CASALPGRLVRAFF.

This clonotype was found a few times. The chain uses TRBV2 and TRBJ2-6; D might be TRBD1 (6 bases). The CDR3 is made up of 15 amino acids. Germline-derived CDR1 and CDR2 are SNHLY and FYNNEI. Trimming removed 5 bases at V and 4 bases at J, with 12 bases between. CDR3 sequence (DNA): TGTGCCAGCAGTTTACAGGGCGGCGGGGCCAACGTCCTGACTTTC. Its protein is CASSLQGGGANVLTF.

V gene TRBV5-1 combines with J gene TRBJ1-1; D perhaps matches TRBD1 (5 bases). The V gene lost 0 bases and the J gene lost 4 bases, with 22 bases spanning the gap. The CDR3 runs to 18 residues. Germline V gene lookup returns CDR1 SGHRS and CDR2 YFSETQ. The CDR3 DNA reads as TGCGCCAGCAGCTTGGGGAATTTCGGGAGGGGAGGCGGCACTGAAGCTTTCTTT. Translation: CASSLGNFGRGGGTEAFF.

There are many counts of this clonotype. The chain joins TRBV12-3 or TRBV12-4 to TRBJ2-3; D not certain. The V end lost 3 bases, the J end lost 7 bases, and 8 bases lay between the germline ends. The CDR3 spans 12 residues. This chain's CDR3 is CASSFGGNTQYF. DNA for the CDR3: TGTGCCAGCAGTTTTGGTGGGAATACGCAGTATTTT.

The genes are TRBV7-2 and TRBJ1-2; TRBD1 might be the D (5 bases). The CDR3 totals 13 residues. From germline, CDR1 is SGHTA and CDR2 FQGNSA. V was clipped by 0 bases and J by 10 bases, with 12 bases between them. Written as DNA, the CDR3 is TGTGCCAGCAGCTTAGCGCTTAGGACAACCTACACCTTC. This codes for CASSLALRTTYTF.

In its sample, this clonotype was seen a few times. The chain combines TRBV7-2 with TRBJ1-5; D is undetermined. This CDR3 has 15 residues. Between the trimmed V and J ends, which lost 0 bases and 6 bases, there was a span of 12 bases. Per the germline V gene, CDR1 is SGHTA and CDR2 is FQGNSA. The CDR3 loop reads CASSLALMVGQPQHF. In DNA, the CDR3 is TGTGCCAGCAGCTTAGCCCTCATGGTTGGTCAGCCCCAGCATTTT.

This clonotype has just a few counts. V gene TRBV4-1 combines with J gene TRBJ1-4, with D perhaps matching TRBD1 (5 bases). Germline V gene sequence: CDR1 MGHRA, CDR2 YSYEKL. The length of the CDR3 is 14 residues. V was trimmed by 6 bases and J by 3 bases, leaving 11 bases between them. CDR3 region: CASSTGRSNEKLFF. For the CDR3, the DNA is TGCGCCAGCAGTACGGGACGGTCTAATGAAAAACTGTTTTTT.

This clonotype was detected only a few times. This chain links TRBV4-1 with TRBJ2-4; possible D gene TRBD2, 5 bases. The germline V gene has CDR1 MGHRA and CDR2 YSYEKL. This CDR3 has 16 amino acids. With 2 bases removed from V and 5 bases from J, the gap between germline ends came to 16 bases. CDR3: CASSQPTRSAQNIQYF. The CDR3 nucleotides are TGCGCCAGCAGCCAACCAACTAGATCCGCCCAAAACATTCAGTACTTC.

This chain links TRBV12-3 or TRBV12-4 with TRBJ2-3; D unresolved. The CDR3 spans 13 residues. With 2 bases removed from V and 8 bases from J, the gap between germline ends came to 11 bases. CDR3 DNA sequence: TGTGCCAGCAGTTTAACACTAATAGGTACGCAGTATTTT. Protein sequence: CASSLTLIGTQYF.

This clonotype has more than one count but fewer than ten. J is TRBJ2-3 and V is TRBV7-7; D is ambiguous. V dropped 4 bases and J dropped 4 bases, with 9 bases sitting between them. From germline, CDR1 is SSHAT and CDR2 FNYEAQ (reference sequence). CDR3 length: 13 amino acids. The DNA for the CDR3 is TGTGCCAGCAGCTATTCCAGCGCAGATACGCAGTATTTT. It yields the protein CASSYSSADTQYF.

The CDR3 is CASSEATTGYTF. As DNA, the CDR3 is TGTGCCAGCAGTGAAGCAACCACAGGCTACACCTTC. The V call is TRBV2, the J call TRBJ1-2; D gene uncertain. V was pared by 0 bases and J by 8 bases, with 7 bases between. From germline, CDR1 is SNHLY and CDR2 FYNNEI. The CDR3 length is 12 residues.